The rows below give T cell receptor beta chains drawn from one sample of a study of cytomegalovirus exposure and HLA in healthy donors. Only in-frame clones appear in the TCRdb table, and some are missing; sequencing was by immunoSEQ multiplex PCR. The sample holds 30,000 to 45,000 clones, just over 85% seen once. The specimen sequenced was PBMCs. These receptors all come from a woman in her thirties or forties in good health and CMV-seropositive. CDR3s include the opening cysteine and the closing phenylalanine or tryptophan. Each record gives: clone size, D gene, V gene, J gene, CDR3 protein, CDR3 DNA. The D gene is left open where the match is weak. Only some rows state a clone size, as once, few, many or a class for expanded clones.

abundance: NA; d_gene: NA; v_gene: TRBV5-4; j_gene: TRBJ2-7; CDR3aa: CASSLERETYEQYF; CDR3nt: TGTGCCAGCAGCTTGGAGAGGGAAACTTACGAGCAGTACTTC
abundance: few; d_gene: NA; v_gene: TRBV6-4; j_gene: TRBJ1-5; CDR3aa: CASSEHAGSNQPQHF; CDR3nt: TGTGCCAGCAGTGAACATGCAGGCTCCAATCAGCCCCAGCATTTT
abundance: few; d_gene: NA; v_gene: TRBV6-5; j_gene: TRBJ1-2; CDR3aa: CASSSYGYGYTF; CDR3nt: TGTGCCAGCAGTTCGTACGGCTATGGCTACACCTTC
abundance: NA; d_gene: TRBD1; v_gene: TRBV5-6; j_gene: TRBJ2-7; CDR3aa: CASSRAGGYEQYF; CDR3nt: TGTGCCAGCAGCCGGGCAGGGGGCTACGAGCAGTACTTC
abundance: NA; d_gene: TRBD2; v_gene: TRBV7-2; j_gene: TRBJ2-5; CDR3aa: CASSLAAGGRETQYF; CDR3nt: TGTGCCAGCAGCTTAGCGGCGGGGGGGCGTGAGACCCAGTACTTC
abundance: NA; d_gene: NA; v_gene: TRBV2; j_gene: TRBJ2-3; CDR3aa: CASSESIAGGTQYF; CDR3nt: TGTGCCAGCAGTGAATCGATTGCAGGTGGAACGCAGTATTTT
abundance: once; d_gene: NA; v_gene: TRBV9; j_gene: TRBJ2-2; CDR3aa: CASSVGQGKGTGELFF; CDR3nt: TGTGCCAGCAGCGTAGGTCAGGGAAAAGGCACCGGGGAGCTGTTTTTT
abundance: NA; d_gene: NA; v_gene: TRBV20-1; j_gene: TRBJ1-1; CDR3aa: CSLTGNTEAFF; CDR3nt: TGCAGCCTGACAGGGAACACTGAAGCTTTCTTT
abundance: once; d_gene: TRBD1; v_gene: TRBV7-2; j_gene: TRBJ1-5; CDR3aa: CASSKSTGGAFRNQPQHF; CDR3nt: TGTGCCAGCAGCAAGTCTACAGGGGGCGCCTTCCGCAATCAGCCCCAGCATTTT
abundance: NA; d_gene: TRBD2; v_gene: TRBV5-1; j_gene: TRBJ2-5; CDR3aa: CASSATSGDIIGETQYF; CDR3nt: TGCGCCAGCAGCGCCACTAGCGGGGACATCATAGGAGAGACCCAGTACTTC
abundance: NA; d_gene: NA; v_gene: TRBV6-1; j_gene: TRBJ2-1; CDR3aa: CASSDWTTPRPYTYNEQFF; CDR3nt: TGTGCCAGCAGTGACTGGACAACCCCGAGACCCTATACATACAATGAGCAGTTCTTC
abundance: once; d_gene: TRBD1; v_gene: TRBV4-2; j_gene: TRBJ2-2; CDR3aa: CASSQGDREPGELFF; CDR3nt: TGTGCCAGCAGCCAAGGGGACAGGGAACCCGGGGAGCTGTTTTTT
abundance: NA; d_gene: TRBD1; v_gene: TRBV5-1; j_gene: TRBJ2-1; CDR3aa: CASSLMPRTGALFGNEQFF; CDR3nt: TGCGCCAGCAGCTTGATGCCCCGGACAGGGGCCCTCTTTGGAAATGAGCAGTTCTTC
abundance: NA; d_gene: NA; v_gene: TRBV2; j_gene: TRBJ2-7; CDR3aa: CASSYGTLNEQYF; CDR3nt: TGTGCCAGCAGCTACGGGACTTTGAACGAGCAGTACTTC
abundance: NA; d_gene: TRBD1; v_gene: TRBV5-4; j_gene: TRBJ2-7; CDR3aa: CASSWDRDYEQYF; CDR3nt: TGTGCCAGCAGCTGGGACAGGGACTACGAGCAGTACTTC
abundance: few; d_gene: TRBD2; v_gene: TRBV6-1; j_gene: TRBJ2-1; CDR3aa: CASSVSILAGGGNEQFF; CDR3nt: TGTGCCAGCAGTGTATCCATACTAGCGGGGGGCGGGAATGAGCAGTTCTTC
abundance: NA; d_gene: TRBD1; v_gene: TRBV7-2; j_gene: TRBJ2-4; CDR3aa: CASSLSGQVLAKNIQYF; CDR3nt: TGTGCCAGCAGCTTATCGGGACAGGTCCTAGCCAAAAACATTCAGTACTTC
abundance: NA; d_gene: NA; v_gene: TRBV27; j_gene: TRBJ1-3; CDR3aa: CASSSTATGNTIYF; CDR3nt: TGTGCCAGCAGTTCGACAGCTACTGGAAACACCATATATTTT
abundance: NA; d_gene: NA; v_gene: TRBV15; j_gene: TRBJ2-7; CDR3aa: CATSRDRGPYEQYF; CDR3nt: TGTGCCACCAGCAGAGACAGGGGCCCCTACGAGCAGTACTTC
abundance: NA; d_gene: NA; v_gene: TRBV28; j_gene: TRBJ1-5; CDR3aa: CASSWVRVKPQHF; CDR3nt: TGTGCCAGCAGTTGGGTCAGGGTTAAGCCCCAGCATTTT
abundance: NA; d_gene: TRBD2; v_gene: TRBV7-2; j_gene: TRBJ2-1; CDR3aa: CASSLTSGGDNEQFF; CDR3nt: TGTGCCAGCAGCTTGACTAGCGGGGGGGACAATGAGCAGTTCTTC
abundance: NA; d_gene: TRBD1; v_gene: TRBV5-1; j_gene: TRBJ2-7; CDR3aa: CASSLGDRQGQDF; CDR3nt: TGCGCCAGCAGCTTGGGAGACCGACAGGGGCAGGACTTC
abundance: once; d_gene: NA; v_gene: TRBV11-1; j_gene: TRBJ2-3; CDR3aa: CASSVGTGGTDTQYF; CDR3nt: TGTGCCAGCAGCGTCGGGACGGGAGGCACAGATACGCAGTATTTT
abundance: NA; d_gene: TRBD1; v_gene: TRBV6-5; j_gene: TRBJ2-7; CDR3aa: CASSLYRGSYEQYF; CDR3nt: TGTGCCAGCAGTTTGTACAGGGGCAGCTACGAGCAGTACTTC
abundance: NA; d_gene: NA; v_gene: TRBV9; j_gene: TRBJ2-7; CDR3aa: CASSGGGQVAYEQYF; CDR3nt: TGTGCCAGCAGCGGGGGGGGACAGGTAGCCTACGAGCAGTACTTC
abundance: once; d_gene: TRBD2; v_gene: TRBV19; j_gene: TRBJ2-1; CDR3aa: CASKPGTSAGSGRQFF; CDR3nt: TGTGCCAGTAAACCCGGGACTAGCGCGGGTAGCGGGCGGCAGTTCTTC
abundance: NA; d_gene: TRBD2; v_gene: TRBV4-3; j_gene: TRBJ2-1; CDR3aa: CASSRSGGTSYNEQFF; CDR3nt: TGCGCCAGCAGCCGTTCCGGGGGGACCTCCTACAATGAGCAGTTCTTC
abundance: NA; d_gene: TRBD1; v_gene: TRBV11-2; j_gene: TRBJ2-6; CDR3aa: CASSRKTGAGANVLTF; CDR3nt: TGTGCCAGCAGCCGGAAAACAGGGGCTGGGGCCAACGTCCTGACTTTC
abundance: NA; d_gene: NA; v_gene: TRBV7-8; j_gene: TRBJ2-2; CDR3aa: CASSLDGPLGELFF; CDR3nt: TGTGCCAGCAGCTTAGACGGTCCGCTCGGGGAGCTGTTTTTT